The T cell receptor beta chain described here comes from a study of regulatory T cells in long-lasting Graves disease. Study results and limitations: Samples came from peripheral blood alone, without thyroid tissue.

Stated time point: persistent/refractory GD, antithyroid drugs over 5 years with positive TRAb. Researchers made the TCR library from RNA that was extracted from PBMCs. Combining iRepertoire HTBI primers with Arm-PCR of CDR3 regions, the authors built TCR beta libraries. Original processing methods: Identified across the samples were around 62 TRBV segments and around 14 TRBJ segments. Each CDR3 protein gets one entry after TCRdb re-called the multiplex PCR reads with MiXCR. Here the V and J calls rest on TCRdb's processing, not on the authors' analysis. The table shows 400,000 or so distinct CDR3 sequences, with 23% occurring only once. As for this clonotype: What it binds is unknown.

Trimming stripped 9 bases from V and 0 bases from J, with 5 bases between. The germline CDR1 and CDR2 sequences are KGHDR and SFDVKD. This CDR3 region has 13 residues. Sequenced material: peripheral blood mononuclear cells (PBMCs), taken when the disease was refractory, from a patient treated with antithyroid drugs. This clonotype was sampled from a female donor with Graves disease. The chain recombines TRBV24-1 with TRBJ2-6; no firm D call. CDR3 bases: TGTGCCACCGGCTTCTCTGGGGCCAACGTCCTGACTTTC. Translating gives CATGFSGANVLTF.